Listed below are T cell receptor beta chains from one sample, sequenced in a study of blood T cells in healthy people across ages. TCRdb redid the calling of the 5' RACE reads with MiXCR, one entry per CDR3 protein. The table lists over a million distinct CDR3 sequences, less than 50% of them singletons, with approximately 19% in the top ten. Sequences were obtained from blood. Receptor source: a woman aged 55-69 years in good health. The CDR3 runs from the conserved cysteine through the conserved F or W. Only part of the rows carry a size: once, few, many, or a class if the clone is expanded.

v_call,j_call,clone_size,cdr3_aa
TRBV29-1,TRBJ2-5,NA,CSYRRGGETQYF
TRBV28,TRBJ1-2,NA,CASSPPWGQGEGYTF
TRBV9,TRBJ2-7,many,CASSRGVGQGSYEQYF
TRBV6-1,TRBJ2-7,few,CASSTGQGGVNRAYEQYF
TRBV2,TRBJ2-7,NA,CASLGGREGNEQYF
TRBV12-3/TRBV12-4,TRBJ2-7,NA,CASSSYRVRYEQYF
TRBV12-3/TRBV12-4,TRBJ2-3,few,CASSPLAGGYTDTQYF
TRBV28,TRBJ2-7,NA,CASSRGQASWNEQYF
TRBV6-2/TRBV6-3,TRBJ1-4,NA,CASSPSGDEKLFF
TRBV6-5,NA,NA,CASSYGTTPSYEQYF
TRBV24-1,TRBJ2-5,NA,CATARVGLHQGQYF
TRBV12-3/TRBV12-4,TRBJ2-1,NA,CASSRNVLINEQFF
TRBV20-1,TRBJ2-5,many,CSARRGFETQYF
TRBV7-3,TRBJ1-6,few,CASSLQDNRSPLHF
TRBV4-2,TRBJ2-7,few,CASSQDLASGGSYEQYF
TRBV11-2,TRBJ1-4,NA,CASSIRGTGAEKLFF
TRBV6-2/TRBV6-3,TRBJ2-3,NA,CASSDSKRIDTQYF
TRBV7-9,TRBJ2-7,once,CASTLELAGSYEQYF
TRBV5-1,NA,NA,CASSLGLAMETQYF
TRBV12-3/TRBV12-4,TRBJ2-3,few,CASSFAGYTDTQYF
TRBV10-3,TRBJ2-3,NA,CAISESIRTSGITDTQYF
TRBV15,TRBJ2-7,NA,CATSRDRRVRADEQYF
TRBV29-1,TRBJ2-7,many,CSVRLTGYEQYF
TRBV7-2,TRBJ1-1,NA,CASSLMGYTEAFF
TRBV12-3/TRBV12-4,TRBJ2-1,few,CASSSRDPLRNEQFF
TRBV11-2,TRBJ2-7,NA,CASSLLVRSGATYEQYF
TRBV24-1,TRBJ2-5,once,CATSDGQDMEETQYF
TRBV12-3/TRBV12-4,TRBJ2-5,many,CASSFGEETQYF
TRBV20-1,TRBJ2-1,few,CSAYTTSFNEQFF
TRBV20-1,TRBJ2-1,NA,CSASWLAGVNEQFF
TRBV20-1,TRBJ2-2,NA,CSAKTLYYDNTGELFF
TRBV27,TRBJ1-6,NA,CASSLSGTGSSYNSPLHF
TRBV2,TRBJ1-1,NA,CASGWPLMNTEAFF
TRBV6-5,NA,few,CASSYEGLAGGRETQYF
TRBV2,TRBJ1-4,NA,CASRRQAQGEKLFF
TRBV4-2,TRBJ2-5,NA,CASSPEASGTGETQYF
TRBV12-3/TRBV12-4,TRBJ2-5,once,CASSSYNGQYF
TRBV20-1,TRBJ2-2,NA,CSARDANRLAGAANTGELFF
TRBV4-1,TRBJ2-5,once,CVSSQARRDFQETQYF
TRBV7-6,TRBJ2-1,NA,CASSLVGGGGRNEQFF
TRBV20-1,TRBJ2-5,NA,CSAADRFVEQYF
TRBV5-1,TRBJ1-1,NA,CASSSSGANTEAFF
TRBV20-1,TRBJ2-1,NA,CSAKAWGSSYNEQFF
TRBV27,TRBJ1-5,NA,CASSLSDPNQPQHF
TRBV25-1,TRBJ1-2,few,CASSPQGSANYGYTF
TRBV27,TRBJ2-7,few,CASSRTDISYEQYF
TRBV20-1,TRBJ1-4,few,CSARKQNEKLFF
TRBV3-1,TRBJ2-5,once,CASSHLTGGAETQYF
TRBV9,TRBJ2-6,NA,CASSVADRGPGANVLAF
TRBV9,TRBJ2-5,NA,CASARGSRETQYF
TRBV5-1,TRBJ2-3,NA,CASSSQPTGFQTTDTQYF
TRBV12-3/TRBV12-4,TRBJ2-7,few,CASSLLGLYEQYF
TRBV28,TRBJ2-4,NA,CASSIFPEYLQYF
TRBV27,TRBJ2-1,few,CASTVVAGLYNEQFF